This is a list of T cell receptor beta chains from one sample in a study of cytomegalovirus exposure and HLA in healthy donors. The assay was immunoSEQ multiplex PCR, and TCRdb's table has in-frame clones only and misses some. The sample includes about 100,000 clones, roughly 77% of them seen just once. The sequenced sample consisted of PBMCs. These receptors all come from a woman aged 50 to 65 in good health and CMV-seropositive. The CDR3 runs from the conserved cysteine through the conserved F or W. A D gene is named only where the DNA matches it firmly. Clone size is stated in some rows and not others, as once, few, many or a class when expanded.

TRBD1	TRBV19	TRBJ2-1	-	CASSADRGPYNEQFF	TGTGCCAGTAGTGCGGACAGGGGCCCCTACAATGAGCAGTTCTTC
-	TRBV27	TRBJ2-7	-	CATHRYGRSYEQYF	TGTGCCACCCATCGATACGGTCGCTCCTACGAGCAGTACTTC
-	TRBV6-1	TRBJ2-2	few	CASRGRDLYTGELFF	TGTGCCAGCAGGGGGCGGGACTTATACACCGGGGAGCTGTTTTTT
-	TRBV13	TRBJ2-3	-	CASRHSSVEQYF	TGTGCCAGCAGACATAGCTCCGTCGAGCAGTATTTT
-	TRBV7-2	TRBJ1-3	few	CASSPRSSGNTIYF	TGTGCCAGCAGCCCCCGGTCCTCTGGAAACACCATATATTTT
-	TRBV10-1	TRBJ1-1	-	CASSESLTGEAFF	TGCGCCAGCAGCGAGTCCCTGACAGGTGAAGCTTTCTTT
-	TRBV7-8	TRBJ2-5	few	CASSFGGPLVRLGETQYF	TGTGCCAGCAGCTTCGGGGGGCCCTTAGTGAGATTAGGCGAGACCCAGTACTTC
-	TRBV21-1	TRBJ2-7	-	CASSKAHKPGQHYEQYF	TGTGCCAGCAGCAAAGCACATAAACCGGGACAACATTACGAGCAGTACTTC
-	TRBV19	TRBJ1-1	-	CASNDRMAEAFF	TGTGCCAGTAACGACAGGATGGCTGAAGCTTTCTTT
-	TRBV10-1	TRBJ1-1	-	CASSESTRRNTEAFF	TGCGCCAGCAGTGAGTCGACCCGGAGGAACACTGAAGCTTTCTTT